The rows below give T cell receptor beta chains drawn from one sample of a study of cytomegalovirus exposure and HLA in healthy donors. Assay: immunoSEQ multiplex PCR; the TCRdb copy retains only in-frame clones and omits some. The data hold under 200,000 clones, with about 75% observed a single time. What was sequenced was PBMCs. These TCRs come from a man aged 50-60 years in good health and CMV-seropositive. Both conserved end residues are part of each CDR3. Each record gives: D gene, V gene, clone size, J gene, CDR3 DNA, CDR3 protein. D genes are given only for firm matches. Size tells how often a clone was seen (once, few, many) or the class of an expanded clone, and some rows leave it out.

d_gene: -
v_gene: TRBV19
abundance: -
j_gene: TRBJ2-2
CDR3nt: TGTGCCAGTGGGCCACGATCGCACACCGGGGAGCTGTTTTTT
CDR3aa: CASGPRSHTGELFF

d_gene: TRBD1
v_gene: TRBV15
abundance: -
j_gene: TRBJ2-7
CDR3nt: TGTGCCACCAGCAGAAAATTAGGACAGGGCGATTACGAGCAGTACTTC
CDR3aa: CATSRKLGQGDYEQYF

d_gene: -
v_gene: TRBV19
abundance: few
j_gene: TRBJ2-1
CDR3nt: TGTGCCAGTAGATCGGGAGAGCAGGAATACAATGAGCAGTTCTTC
CDR3aa: CASRSGEQEYNEQFF

d_gene: -
v_gene: TRBV15
abundance: -
j_gene: TRBJ1-1
CDR3nt: TGTGCCACCGGCGGCTTGGGGGGTCTGGGCACTGAAGCTTTCTTT
CDR3aa: CATGGLGGLGTEAFF

d_gene: TRBD2
v_gene: TRBV5-1
abundance: -
j_gene: TRBJ2-3
CDR3nt: TGCGCCAGCAGACGGGAACCCGGGGGGGTTACAGATACGCAGTATTTT
CDR3aa: CASRREPGGVTDTQYF

d_gene: -
v_gene: TRBV2
abundance: -
j_gene: TRBJ1-5
CDR3nt: TGTGCCAGCAGGGGAGTGGGTCAGCCCCAGCATTTT
CDR3aa: CASRGVGQPQHF

d_gene: TRBD1
v_gene: TRBV5-1
abundance: -
j_gene: TRBJ1-1
CDR3nt: TGCGCCAGCAGCTTTTCGGGGCAGGGGGCTGAAGCTTTCTTT
CDR3aa: CASSFSGQGAEAFF

d_gene: -
v_gene: TRBV7-8
abundance: once
j_gene: TRBJ2-1
CDR3nt: TGTGCCAGCAGCTTACATCCCCCCCCCGAGGGGGTTCCGGGGAATGAGCAGTTCTTC
CDR3aa: CASSLHPPPEGVPGNEQFF

d_gene: -
v_gene: TRBV19
abundance: -
j_gene: TRBJ1-4
CDR3nt: TGTGCCAGTAGTACTCTTCCGACAGGTTTGCCACAAAAACTGTTTTTT
CDR3aa: CASSTLPTGLPQKLFF

d_gene: -
v_gene: TRBV11-2
abundance: -
j_gene: TRBJ1-1
CDR3nt: TGTGCCAGCAGCTTGCTTACCAGGGCGTTGACGAACACTGAAGCTTTCTTT
CDR3aa: CASSLLTRALTNTEAFF

d_gene: TRBD2
v_gene: TRBV28
abundance: -
j_gene: TRBJ2-2
CDR3nt: TGTGCCAGCAGTTTTAACGGGGGGGTGGACACCGGGGAGCTGTTTTTT
CDR3aa: CASSFNGGVDTGELFF

d_gene: TRBD1
v_gene: TRBV13
abundance: once
j_gene: TRBJ1-2
CDR3nt: TGTGCCAGCAGCTACATGGACAGGGAAGGGTATGGCTACACCTTC
CDR3aa: CASSYMDREGYGYTF

d_gene: -
v_gene: TRBV11-2
abundance: -
j_gene: TRBJ1-4
CDR3nt: TGTGCCAGCAGGGAGGGAGGGCTGGGTGAAAAACTGTTTTTT
CDR3aa: CASREGGLGEKLFF

d_gene: TRBD1
v_gene: TRBV5-4
abundance: -
j_gene: TRBJ1-5
CDR3nt: TGTGCCAGCAGCCCTGTTGGGGACAGGGGTTCTTTTAGATGCAATCAGCCCCAGCATTTT
CDR3aa: CASSPVGDRGSFRCNQPQHF

d_gene: TRBD1
v_gene: TRBV5-4
abundance: few
j_gene: TRBJ2-2
CDR3nt: TGTGCCAGCAGTGGACCGGGACAGGGGAACACCGGGGAGCTGTTTTTT
CDR3aa: CASSGPGQGNTGELFF

d_gene: TRBD1
v_gene: TRBV7-2
abundance: -
j_gene: TRBJ1-5
CDR3nt: TGTGCCAGCAGCTGGGGACAGGGGGCCGGCCAGCCCCAGCATTTT
CDR3aa: CASSWGQGAGQPQHF

d_gene: TRBD2
v_gene: TRBV7-6
abundance: -
j_gene: TRBJ2-3
CDR3nt: TGTGCCAGCAGCTTTAGCGGGGGTGGAGATACGCAGTATTTT
CDR3aa: CASSFSGGGDTQYF

d_gene: -
v_gene: TRBV28
abundance: -
j_gene: TRBJ1-1
CDR3nt: TGTGCCAGCACCCTCATAGGGGCTAGGTCTTCTGAAGCTTTCTTT
CDR3aa: CASTLIGARSSEAFF

d_gene: -
v_gene: TRBV5-4
abundance: few
j_gene: TRBJ1-6
CDR3nt: TGTGCCAGCAGCGGGGGGGGGCGAACGTCCTCACCCCTCCACTTT
CDR3aa: CASSGGGRTSSPLHF

d_gene: TRBD2
v_gene: TRBV7-6
abundance: -
j_gene: TRBJ2-2
CDR3nt: TGTGCCAGCAGCCCTTTGGCGGGGGTTCTTAGCGGGGAGCTGTTTTTT
CDR3aa: CASSPLAGVLSGELFF

d_gene: TRBD1
v_gene: TRBV30
abundance: -
j_gene: TRBJ1-2
CDR3nt: TGTGCCGGACAGGGGGTCCGGTATGGCTACACCTTC
CDR3aa: CAGQGVRYGYTF

d_gene: -
v_gene: TRBV10-1
abundance: -
j_gene: TRBJ2-2
CDR3nt: TGCGCCAGCAGCTACCTTTCTAACACCGGGGAGCTGTTTTTT
CDR3aa: CASSYLSNTGELFF

d_gene: -
v_gene: TRBV28
abundance: -
j_gene: TRBJ1-5
CDR3nt: TGTGCCAGCAGTTTATTAGGGGGATCGCAGGATCAGCCCCAGCATTTT
CDR3aa: CASSLLGGSQDQPQHF

d_gene: TRBD2
v_gene: TRBV7-2
abundance: -
j_gene: TRBJ2-1
CDR3nt: TGTGCCAGCACCCCGAGCGGACTAGCGGGGGGGCCCGATGAGCAGTTCTTC
CDR3aa: CASTPSGLAGGPDEQFF

d_gene: -
v_gene: TRBV5-4
abundance: -
j_gene: TRBJ2-1
CDR3nt: TGTGCCAGCAGCAACGGACAGTACAATGAGCAGTTCTTC
CDR3aa: CASSNGQYNEQFF

d_gene: -
v_gene: TRBV4-1
abundance: -
j_gene: TRBJ1-5
CDR3nt: TGCGCCAGCAGCCAAGCGTTCAGGGATCAGCCCCAGCATTTT
CDR3aa: CASSQAFRDQPQHF

d_gene: -
v_gene: TRBV5-1
abundance: -
j_gene: TRBJ1-1
CDR3nt: TGCGCCAGCAGCTTGAACTCGGGGACTGAAGCTTTCTTT
CDR3aa: CASSLNSGTEAFF

d_gene: TRBD1
v_gene: TRBV19
abundance: -
j_gene: TRBJ1-4
CDR3nt: TGTGCCAGTAGTTCAAGGACAGGGGGCGATGAAAAACTGTTTTTT
CDR3aa: CASSSRTGGDEKLFF

d_gene: -
v_gene: TRBV2
abundance: -
j_gene: TRBJ1-2
CDR3nt: TGTGCCATCATAGGGGGAATGGATGGCTACACCTTC
CDR3aa: CAIIGGMDGYTF

d_gene: TRBD2
v_gene: TRBV5-4
abundance: -
j_gene: TRBJ2-5
CDR3nt: TGTGCCAGCAGCTCTGATAGCGGGGGCGGTGGGACCCAGTACTTC
CDR3aa: CASSSDSGGGGTQYF

d_gene: -
v_gene: TRBV19
abundance: -
j_gene: TRBJ1-5
CDR3nt: TGTGCCAGTAGTATCCAGGGGAACAATCAGCCCCAGCATTTT
CDR3aa: CASSIQGNNQPQHF

d_gene: -
v_gene: TRBV28
abundance: -
j_gene: TRBJ1-4
CDR3nt: TGTGCCAGCAGTTCCCCCCGTGCAACTAATGAAAAACTGTTTTTT
CDR3aa: CASSSPRATNEKLFF

d_gene: TRBD1
v_gene: TRBV28
abundance: few
j_gene: TRBJ1-2
CDR3nt: TGTGCCAGCACTAATTGGGGGACAGGGCTCTATGGCTACACCTTC
CDR3aa: CASTNWGTGLYGYTF

d_gene: TRBD1
v_gene: TRBV6-6
abundance: -
j_gene: TRBJ2-3
CDR3nt: TGTGCCAGCAGTTTCCGGGACAGGGGGATAGATACGCAGTATTTT
CDR3aa: CASSFRDRGIDTQYF

d_gene: -
v_gene: TRBV7-8
abundance: -
j_gene: TRBJ1-6
CDR3nt: TGTGCCAGCAGCACAGGACGGAATAATTCACCCCTCCACTTT
CDR3aa: CASSTGRNNSPLHF

d_gene: TRBD1
v_gene: TRBV10-1
abundance: -
j_gene: TRBJ2-1
CDR3nt: TGCGCCAGCAGCCTTGGTGGGGGACAGGGCTACAATGAGCAGTTCTTC
CDR3aa: CASSLGGGQGYNEQFF

d_gene: TRBD1
v_gene: TRBV6-6
abundance: -
j_gene: TRBJ1-6
CDR3nt: TGTGCCAGCAGTCTCGGGACAGGGCGTTCACCCCTCCACTTT
CDR3aa: CASSLGTGRSPLHF

d_gene: TRBD2
v_gene: TRBV5-1
abundance: -
j_gene: TRBJ2-5
CDR3nt: TGCGCCAGCAGCTTGGGAGCGGGGGGGCTGGAGACCCAGTACTTC
CDR3aa: CASSLGAGGLETQYF

d_gene: TRBD1
v_gene: TRBV4-2
abundance: -
j_gene: TRBJ2-3
CDR3nt: TGTGCCAGCAGCCATGAAGGGACAGGGGGCCCCGCAGATACGCAGTATTTT
CDR3aa: CASSHEGTGGPADTQYF

d_gene: TRBD1
v_gene: TRBV5-1
abundance: -
j_gene: TRBJ1-2
CDR3nt: TGCGCCAGCAGCTTGAGACAGGGTGGAGGCTACACCTTC
CDR3aa: CASSLRQGGGYTF

d_gene: TRBD1
v_gene: TRBV29-1
abundance: -
j_gene: TRBJ1-1
CDR3nt: TGCAGCGTGGGGACAGATGAAGCTTTCTTT
CDR3aa: CSVGTDEAFF

d_gene: TRBD1
v_gene: TRBV19
abundance: -
j_gene: TRBJ2-7
CDR3nt: TGTGCCAGTAGCCGGGACAGGGAAGACCACTCCTACGAGCAGTACTTC
CDR3aa: CASSRDREDHSYEQYF

d_gene: TRBD2
v_gene: TRBV29-1
abundance: -
j_gene: TRBJ2-3
CDR3nt: TGCAGCGCGACTAGCGGGGGGGGATACCGCACAGATACGCAGTATTTT
CDR3aa: CSATSGGGYRTDTQYF

d_gene: TRBD2
v_gene: TRBV5-1
abundance: -
j_gene: TRBJ2-5
CDR3nt: TGCGCCAGCAGTCAACCAGCGGGGATGGGCCAAGAGACCCAGTACTTC
CDR3aa: CASSQPAGMGQETQYF

d_gene: TRBD1
v_gene: TRBV30
abundance: -
j_gene: TRBJ1-3
CDR3nt: TGTGCCTGGAGTCCTTTGGACGGGACAGGGATCAGGGGAAACACCATATATTTT
CDR3aa: CAWSPLDGTGIRGNTIYF

d_gene: -
v_gene: TRBV28
abundance: -
j_gene: TRBJ2-7
CDR3nt: TGTGCCAGCAGTCCCCGGGTTGAGGAGTACTTC
CDR3aa: CASSPRVEEYF

d_gene: -
v_gene: TRBV27
abundance: -
j_gene: TRBJ1-4
CDR3nt: TGTGCCAGCAGTTTTCGGGGAAGGGAGGGTGAAAAACTGTTTTTT
CDR3aa: CASSFRGREGEKLFF

d_gene: TRBD2
v_gene: TRBV5-7
abundance: -
j_gene: TRBJ2-1
CDR3nt: TGTGCCAGCAGCTCGGAGGGGTTAAGCGGGGGGAATCTCAATGAGCAGTTCTTC
CDR3aa: CASSSEGLSGGNLNEQFF

d_gene: -
v_gene: TRBV9
abundance: -
j_gene: TRBJ1-2
CDR3nt: TGTGCCAGCAGCGTAGGGCCAGGCAAAGATGGCTACACCTTC
CDR3aa: CASSVGPGKDGYTF

d_gene: TRBD2
v_gene: TRBV4-3
abundance: -
j_gene: TRBJ2-3
CDR3nt: TGCGCCAGCAGCCAGATGACTAGCGTGGGGGAAGATACGCAGTATTTT
CDR3aa: CASSQMTSVGEDTQYF

d_gene: TRBD1
v_gene: TRBV4-1
abundance: -
j_gene: TRBJ2-2
CDR3nt: TGCGCCAGCAGCCTCGACAGGGGGGGAACCGGGGAGCTGTTTTTT
CDR3aa: CASSLDRGGTGELFF

d_gene: -
v_gene: TRBV7-2
abundance: -
j_gene: TRBJ2-1
CDR3nt: TGTGCCAGCAGCCTAGGCGGTAACAGGGTACAGTTCTTC
CDR3aa: CASSLGGNRVQFF